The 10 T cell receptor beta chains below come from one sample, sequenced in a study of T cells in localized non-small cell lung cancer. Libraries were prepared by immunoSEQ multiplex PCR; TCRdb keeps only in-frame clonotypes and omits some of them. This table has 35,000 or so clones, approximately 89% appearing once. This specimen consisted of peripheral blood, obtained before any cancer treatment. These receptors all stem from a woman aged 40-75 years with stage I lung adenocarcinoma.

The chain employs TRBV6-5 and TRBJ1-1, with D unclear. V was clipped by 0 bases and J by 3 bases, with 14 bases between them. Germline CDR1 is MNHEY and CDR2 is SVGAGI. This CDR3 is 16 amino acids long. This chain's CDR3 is CASSYSRGSLDTEAFF. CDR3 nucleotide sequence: TGTGCCAGCAGTTACTCACGGGGTTCTCTTGACACTGAAGCTTTCTTT.

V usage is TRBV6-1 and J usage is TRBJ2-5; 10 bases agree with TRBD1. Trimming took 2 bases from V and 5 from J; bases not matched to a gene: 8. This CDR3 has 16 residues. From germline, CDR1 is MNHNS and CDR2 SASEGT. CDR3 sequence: CASSESRGQGWETQYF. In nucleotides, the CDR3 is TGTGCCAGCAGTGAATCTAGGGGACAGGGGTGGGAGACCCAGTACTTC.

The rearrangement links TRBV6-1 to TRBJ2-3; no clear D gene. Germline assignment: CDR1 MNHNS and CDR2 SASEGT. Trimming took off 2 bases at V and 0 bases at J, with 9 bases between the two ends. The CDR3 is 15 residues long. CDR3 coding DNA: TGTGCCAGCAGTGAATGGCGTACTAGCACAGATACGCAGTATTTT. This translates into CASSEWRTSTDTQYF.

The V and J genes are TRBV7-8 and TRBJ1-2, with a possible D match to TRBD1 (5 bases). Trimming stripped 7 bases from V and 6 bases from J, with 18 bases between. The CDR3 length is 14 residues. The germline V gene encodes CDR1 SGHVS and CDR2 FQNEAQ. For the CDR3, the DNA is TGTGCCAGCACGTCCCTCGAGGGGTGGGATGGCTACACCTTC. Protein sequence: CASTSLEGWDGYTF.

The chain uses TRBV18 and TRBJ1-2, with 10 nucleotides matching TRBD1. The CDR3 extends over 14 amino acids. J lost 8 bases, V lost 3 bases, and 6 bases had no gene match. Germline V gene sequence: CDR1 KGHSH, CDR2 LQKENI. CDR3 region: CASSPAGTGEGYTF. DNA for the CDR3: TGTGCCAGCTCACCTGCCGGGACAGGGGAGGGCTACACCTTC.

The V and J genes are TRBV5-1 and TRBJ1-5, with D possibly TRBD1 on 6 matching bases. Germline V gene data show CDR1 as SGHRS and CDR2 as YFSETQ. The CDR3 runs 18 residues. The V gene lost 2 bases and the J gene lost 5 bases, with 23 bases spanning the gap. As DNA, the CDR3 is TGCGCCAGCAGCTTAGCCCCTTTGACAGGCAACGGCCATCAGCCCCAGCATTTT. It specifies CASSLAPLTGNGHQPQHF.

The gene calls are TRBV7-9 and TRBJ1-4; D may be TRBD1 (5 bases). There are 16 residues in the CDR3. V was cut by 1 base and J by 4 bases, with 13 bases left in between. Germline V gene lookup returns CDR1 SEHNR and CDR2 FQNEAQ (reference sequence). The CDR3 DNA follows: TGTGCCAGCAGCTTAGGGGAGGGGCGCTATAATGAAAAACTGTTTTTT. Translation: CASSLGEGRYNEKLFF.

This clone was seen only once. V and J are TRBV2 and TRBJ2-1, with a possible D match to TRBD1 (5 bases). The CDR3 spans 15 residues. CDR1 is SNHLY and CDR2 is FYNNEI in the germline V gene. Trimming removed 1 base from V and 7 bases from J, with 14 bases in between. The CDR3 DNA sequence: TGTGCCAGCAGTGAAGGGGGCCTCCCTAGGAATGAGCAGTTCTTC. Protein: CASSEGGLPRNEQFF.

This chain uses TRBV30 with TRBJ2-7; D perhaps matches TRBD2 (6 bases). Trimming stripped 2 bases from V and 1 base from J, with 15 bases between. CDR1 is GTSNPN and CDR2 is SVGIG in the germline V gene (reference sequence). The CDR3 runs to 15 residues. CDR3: CAWSSGGEGSYEQYF. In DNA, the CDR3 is TGTGCCTGGAGTTCCGGAGGGGAAGGGTCCTACGAGCAGTACTTC. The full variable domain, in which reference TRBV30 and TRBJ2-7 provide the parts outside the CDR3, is SQTIHQWPATLVQPVGSPLSLECTVEGTSNPNLYWYRQAAGRGLQLLFYSVGIGQISSEVPQNLSASRPQDRQFILSSKKLLLSDSGFYLCAWSSGGEGSYEQYFGPGTRLTVT.

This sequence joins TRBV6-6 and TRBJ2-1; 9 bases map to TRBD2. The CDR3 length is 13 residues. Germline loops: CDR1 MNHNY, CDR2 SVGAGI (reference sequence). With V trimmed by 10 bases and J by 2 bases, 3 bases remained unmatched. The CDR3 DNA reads TGTGCCACCGGCGGGGGGGCCTACAATGAGCAGTTCTTC. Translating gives CATGGGAYNEQFF.